A selection of T cell receptor beta chains follows, all from one sample in a study of blood T cell repertoires in COVID-19. Assay: immunoSEQ multiplex PCR; the TCRdb copy retains only in-frame clones and omits some. The sample lists some 32,000 clones; roughly 91% were seen once. Input material: peripheral blood. These receptor sequences come from a man aged 60 to 75 with active COVID-19. The CDR3 runs from the conserved cysteine through the conserved F or W. Each record gives: D gene, J gene, CDR3 length, V gene, CDR3 DNA, CDR3 protein. A D gene is named only where the DNA matches it firmly.

d_call: -; j_call: TRBJ2-4; cdr3_length: 14; v_call: TRBV5-5; cdr3_nt: TGTGCCAGCACCGCGGGTCGAGCCAAAAACATTCAGTACTTC; cdr3_aa: CASTAGRAKNIQYF
d_call: -; j_call: TRBJ1-1; cdr3_length: 15; v_call: TRBV6-5; cdr3_nt: TGTGCCAGCAGTTACTCGGTTGGTGGGGCCACTGAAGCTTTCTTT; cdr3_aa: CASSYSVGGATEAFF
d_call: -; j_call: TRBJ2-1; cdr3_length: 15; v_call: TRBV6-2/TRBV6-3; cdr3_nt: TGTGCCAGCAGGTACGATTTTGGAGCGGTAGGTGAGCAGTTCTTC; cdr3_aa: CASRYDFGAVGEQFF
d_call: TRBD1; j_call: TRBJ2-7; cdr3_length: 13; v_call: TRBV12-3/TRBV12-4; cdr3_nt: TGTGCCAGCAGTTTGGGACAGCTCTACGAGCAGTACTTC; cdr3_aa: CASSLGQLYEQYF
d_call: TRBD1; j_call: TRBJ2-7; cdr3_length: 14; v_call: TRBV2; cdr3_nt: TGTGCCAGTACCGGACAGGGGGCTCCCTACGAGCAGTACTTC; cdr3_aa: CASTGQGAPYEQYF
d_call: -; j_call: TRBJ1-2; cdr3_length: 15; v_call: TRBV30; cdr3_nt: TGTGCCTGGAGTTCTCCAAGGGGATCCAACTATGGCTACACCTTC; cdr3_aa: CAWSSPRGSNYGYTF
d_call: -; j_call: TRBJ1-1; cdr3_length: 13; v_call: TRBV29-1; cdr3_nt: TGCAGCGTTGTATGGGGAACAGGCACTGAAGCTTTCTTT; cdr3_aa: CSVVWGTGTEAFF
d_call: TRBD2; j_call: TRBJ2-5; cdr3_length: 15; v_call: TRBV10-3; cdr3_nt: TGTGCCATCAGTGAGGGGGACTACTATAAAGAGACCCAGTACTTC; cdr3_aa: CAISEGDYYKETQYF
d_call: -; j_call: TRBJ1-4; cdr3_length: 15; v_call: TRBV5-1; cdr3_nt: TGCGCCAGCAGCTTGATCAGCTCCGGGGATGAAAAACTGTTTTTT; cdr3_aa: CASSLISSGDEKLFF
d_call: TRBD1; j_call: TRBJ1-2; cdr3_length: 17; v_call: TRBV30; cdr3_nt: TGTGCCTGGAGCGCCTCGGGACAGGGAGGATTCGGTTATGGCTACACCTTC; cdr3_aa: CAWSASGQGGFGYGYTF
d_call: TRBD1; j_call: TRBJ1-5; cdr3_length: 15; v_call: TRBV7-2; cdr3_nt: TGTGCCAGCAGTCCACCGGGACAGTTCAATCAGCCCCAGCATTTT; cdr3_aa: CASSPPGQFNQPQHF